This TCR beta chain stems from a study of T cell changes during pregnancy in multiple sclerosis. This CDR3 is 15 amino acids long. Germline values: CDR1 SGHTS, CDR2 YDEGEE. Trimming took 3 bases from V and 0 from J, leaving 13 bases between them. The assay was immunoSEQ multiplex PCR, and TCRdb's table has in-frame clones only and misses some. The sample yields approximately 80,000 clones, roughly nine tenths seen once. The starting material was PBMCs, obtained in the first trimester of pregnancy. This chain connects TRBV5-8 to TRBJ2-7; D gene ambiguous. The receptor comes from a female donor in good health, serving as a control in a pregnancy study. Some clones in this sample may be carry-over from other donors' samples. CDR3 region: CASSSPFASSYEQYF. The CDR3, as DNA: TGTGCCAGCAGCTCCCCCTTTGCGAGCTCCTACGAGCAGTACTTC.